Listed below are T cell receptor beta chains from one sample, sequenced in a study of CD8 T cells in ankylosing spondylitis. TCRdb redid the calling of the 5' RACE reads with MiXCR, one entry per CDR3 protein. The data show 200,000 to 250,000 distinct CDR3 sequences, with roughly 18% seen just once and about 42% held by the top ten. Material for sequencing was blood, either unsorted or a sorted T cell fraction (not recorded which). The receptors derive from a male donor with ankylosing spondylitis. Each CDR3 is given with its conserved first and last residue. A D gene is named only where the DNA matches it firmly. Where a row states a size, it is once, few, many or the class of an expanded clone; other rows omit it.

V: TRBV5-1
size: few
D: TRBD1
J: TRBJ1-1
length: 15
DNA: TGCGCCAGCAGCTTGGCTGCAGGGGGCATCACTGAAGCTTTCTTT
CDR3: CASSLAAGGITEAFF

V: TRBV11-2
size: few
D: TRBD1
J: TRBJ1-3
length: 19
DNA: TGTGCCAGCAGCTCCGAGACAGGGACGGCGTGGGACTCTGGAAACACCATATATTTT
CDR3: CASSSETGTAWDSGNTIYF

V: TRBV11-2
size: NA
D: NA
J: TRBJ2-2
length: 14
DNA: TGTGCCAGCAGCTCCCCGCTGCGAACCGGGGAGCTGTTTTTT
CDR3: CASSSPLRTGELFF

V: TRBV7-6
size: NA
D: NA
J: TRBJ2-2
length: 18
DNA: TGTGCCAGCAGCTTAACGATTTCCGGGTTCGCGAACACCGGGGAGCTGTTTTTT
CDR3: CASSLTISGFANTGELFF

V: TRBV7-9
size: NA
D: NA
J: TRBJ1-1
length: 17
DNA: TGTGCCAGCAGCCTCCTCCGGGGGCCCGAGTCGGGCACTGAAGCTTTCTTT
CDR3: CASSLLRGPESGTEAFF

V: TRBV27
size: NA
D: NA
J: TRBJ2-1
length: 18
DNA: TGTGCCAGCAGTTTTTTAAAAACCGGGACAAGCCTAAGCGATGAGCAGTTCTTC
CDR3: CASSFLKTGTSLSDEQFF

V: TRBV6-1
size: NA
D: NA
J: TRBJ1-4
length: 15
DNA: TGTGCCAGCAGTGAAGTCACGGGTATCAATGAAAAACTGTTTTTT
CDR3: CASSEVTGINEKLFF

V: TRBV20-1
size: NA
D: NA
J: TRBJ2-7
length: 15
DNA: TGCAGTGCTAGAGCTTTAGAGGGGCATTCCTACGAGCAGTACTTC
CDR3: CSARALEGHSYEQYF

V: TRBV12-3/TRBV12-4
size: NA
D: TRBD1
J: TRBJ2-2
length: 16
DNA: TGTGCCAGCAATAACTATCCGGGACAGAATACCGGGGAGCTGTTTTTT
CDR3: CASNNYPGQNTGELFF

V: TRBV11-2
size: NA
D: TRBD1
J: TRBJ2-5
length: 14
DNA: TGTGCCAGCAGCTCTACGACAGGGTGGGAGACCCAGTACTTC
CDR3: CASSSTTGWETQYF

V: TRBV12-3/TRBV12-4
size: many
D: NA
J: TRBJ2-7
length: 11
DNA: TGTGCCAGCAGTTTATGGGGGGAGCAGTACTTC
CDR3: CASSLWGEQYF

V: TRBV6-2/TRBV6-3
size: many
D: NA
J: TRBJ2-7
length: 15
DNA: TGTGCCAGCAGTTACTCGATGGACCTTTCCTACGAGCAGTACTTC
CDR3: CASSYSMDLSYEQYF

V: TRBV5-1
size: NA
D: TRBD2
J: TRBJ2-3
length: 12
DNA: TGCGCCAGCAGGTTAGCGGGAGATACGCAGTATTTT
CDR3: CASRLAGDTQYF

V: TRBV4-1
size: few
D: TRBD1
J: TRBJ1-1
length: 15
DNA: TGCGCCAGCAGCCAAGAAAGGAGGGGGCTGGCTGAAGCTTTCTTT
CDR3: CASSQERRGLAEAFF

V: TRBV29-1
size: NA
D: TRBD2
J: TRBJ2-7
length: 14
DNA: TGCAGCGTCTCGGGGGGGACCTCCCGCTACGAGCAGTACTTC
CDR3: CSVSGGTSRYEQYF

V: TRBV4-1
size: many
D: NA
J: TRBJ2-1
length: 15
DNA: TGCGCCAGCAGCCAAGGGGATAGCTCCTACAATGAGCAGTTCTTC
CDR3: CASSQGDSSYNEQFF

V: TRBV7-3
size: few
D: NA
J: TRBJ2-1
length: 14
DNA: TGTGCCAGCAGCTTAGGGGGGTTCGGCAATGAGCAGTTCTTC
CDR3: CASSLGGFGNEQFF

V: TRBV19
size: NA
D: NA
J: TRBJ2-1
length: 16
DNA: TGTGCCAGTAGTATAGTCGGGGGGCAGGGATACAATGAGCAGTTCTTC
CDR3: CASSIVGGQGYNEQFF

V: TRBV25-1
size: NA
D: NA
J: TRBJ1-1
length: 13
DNA: TGTGCCAGCAGTGACGGCGGGTTCACTGAAGCTTTCTTT
CDR3: CASSDGGFTEAFF

V: TRBV4-1
size: few
D: NA
J: TRBJ1-2
length: 15
DNA: TGCGCCAGCAGCCCCGCCGAAGGGGGGGAGTTTGGCTACACCTTC
CDR3: CASSPAEGGEFGYTF

V: TRBV7-9
size: few
D: NA
J: TRBJ2-5
length: 16
DNA: TGTGCCAGCAGCTCCCGGGGTAATGGATTTGAAGAGACCCAGTACTTC
CDR3: CASSSRGNGFEETQYF

V: TRBV12-3/TRBV12-4
size: many
D: NA
J: TRBJ2-4
length: 12
DNA: TGTGCCAGCAGCCCGACCGCCACGATTCAGTACTTC
CDR3: CASSPTATIQYF

V: TRBV4-1
size: NA
D: NA
J: TRBJ1-5
length: 15
DNA: TGCGCCAGCAGCCTGGGTGAGGGGGGTATTCAGCCCCAGCATTTT
CDR3: CASSLGEGGIQPQHF

V: TRBV7-8
size: few
D: TRBD2
J: TRBJ2-7
length: 15
DNA: TGTGCCAGCGGGGGGAGCGGGACTAGTTCCCACGAGCAGTACTTC
CDR3: CASGGSGTSSHEQYF

V: TRBV19
size: NA
D: TRBD2
J: TRBJ2-3
length: 16
DNA: TGTGCCAGTAGTATTTTGACTAGCGGGATAGGGGATACGCAGTATTTT
CDR3: CASSILTSGIGDTQYF

V: TRBV6-5
size: NA
D: TRBD2
J: TRBJ2-4
length: 16
DNA: TGTGCCAGCAGTTACTCGCGGGAGGGAGCCAAAAACATTCAGTACTTC
CDR3: CASSYSREGAKNIQYF

V: TRBV28
size: NA
D: NA
J: TRBJ2-7
length: 13
DNA: TGTGCCAGCAGTTTCACACCTTCCTACGAGCAGTACTTC
CDR3: CASSFTPSYEQYF

V: TRBV7-2
size: many
D: NA
J: TRBJ2-1
length: 14
DNA: TGTGCCAGCAGGAAAAACGGGGGCTACAATGAGCAGTTCTTC
CDR3: CASRKNGGYNEQFF

V: TRBV29-1
size: few
D: NA
J: TRBJ2-7
length: 11
DNA: TGCAGCGTTGAAACCTGGTCCGAGCAGTACTTC
CDR3: CSVETWSEQYF

V: TRBV28
size: few
D: NA
J: TRBJ2-5
length: 13
DNA: TGTGCCAGCAGCTTCAGGGACCAAGAGACCCAGTACTTC
CDR3: CASSFRDQETQYF

V: TRBV5-1
size: few
D: NA
J: TRBJ1-1
length: 14
DNA: TGCGCCAGCAGCTTGCTTTTGGGTTCCACTGAAGCTTTCTTT
CDR3: CASSLLLGSTEAFF

V: TRBV7-9
size: once
D: NA
J: TRBJ1-1
length: 16
DNA: TGTGCCAGCAGCTTAGGCCTCCAGGGGCCAGGCGCTGAAGCTTTCTTT
CDR3: CASSLGLQGPGAEAFF

V: TRBV7-6
size: many
D: TRBD2
J: TRBJ2-2
length: 15
DNA: TGTGCCAGCAGCTATGGACTAGGAGGGGCCGGGGAGCTGTTTTTT
CDR3: CASSYGLGGAGELFF

V: TRBV3-1
size: few
D: NA
J: TRBJ2-7
length: 11
DNA: TGTGCCAGCAGCCAAGCGGGCGAGCAGTACTTC
CDR3: CASSQAGEQYF

V: TRBV4-3
size: many
D: NA
J: TRBJ2-1
length: 15
DNA: TGCGCCAGCAGCCAAGATAAGGGCTCCTACAATGAGCAGTTCTTC
CDR3: CASSQDKGSYNEQFF

V: TRBV28
size: once
D: NA
J: TRBJ1-1
length: 11
DNA: TGTGCCAGCAGTTCTTGGGCTGAAGCTTTCTTT
CDR3: CASSSWAEAFF

V: TRBV5-6
size: few
D: NA
J: TRBJ1-1
length: 15
DNA: TGTGCCAGCAGCTTGAGTGGCAGGGAATTCACTGAAGCTTTCTTT
CDR3: CASSLSGREFTEAFF